The 5 T cell receptor beta chains presented below share a single source sample, sequenced in a study of cytomegalovirus exposure and HLA in healthy donors. A multiplex PCR was run with 60 Vbeta primers and 13 Jbeta primers. Generated by immunoSEQ multiplex PCR, the TCRdb table keeps only in-frame clones and is missing some. The sample yields 250,000 to 350,000 clones, more than 80% seen once. The sequenced sample was PBMCs. These receptors all stem from a man in his forties in good health and CMV-seropositive.

V usage is TRBV9 and J usage is TRBJ2-7; 11 bases align to TRBD1. The germline V gene has CDR1 SGDLS and CDR2 YYNGEE. With 4 bases clipped from V and 2 bases from J, the junction kept 8 bases outside the gene matches. This CDR3 spans 16 amino acids. In DNA, the CDR3 is TGTGCCAGCAGCCCAGGAACGGGACAGGGGGCCTACGAGCAGTACTTC. It codes for CASSPGTGQGAYEQYF. Based on the CDR3 plus reference TRBV9 and TRBJ2-7, the full variable domain is DSGVTQTPKHLITATGQRVTLRCSPRSGDLSVYWYQQSLDQGLQFLIQYYNGEERAKGNILERFSAQQFPDLHSELNLSSLELGDSALYFCASSPGTGQGAYEQYFGPGTRLTVT.

J is TRBJ2-3 and V is TRBV4-2, with 9 positions matching TRBD2. This CDR3 has 19 amino acids. The V segment lost 0 bases and the J segment 2 bases; nucleotides outside the gene matches: 12. From germline, CDR1 is LGHNA and CDR2 YNFKEQ. The CDR3 region is CASSQDDRREGAYTDTQYF. The DNA for the CDR3 is TGTGCCAGCAGCCAAGATGACCGGCGGGAGGGTGCTTACACAGATACGCAGTATTTT.

CDR3 amino acids: CATSRDLSRGHQPQHF. CDR3 DNA sequence: TGTGCCACCAGCAGAGATCTGAGCAGGGGGCATCAGCCCCAGCATTTT. The J gene is TRBJ1-5, the V gene TRBV15; TRBD1 agrees at 8 bases. Germline V CDR1 and CDR2: LNHNV, YYDKDF (reference sequence). This CDR3 region has 16 residues. V shed 0 bases and J 5 bases; nucleotides not matched to a gene: 6.

The chain employs TRBV4-1 and TRBJ1-3; D perhaps matches TRBD1 (5 bases). This CDR3 comprises 17 residues. V gave up 3 bases and J gave up 1 base, with 16 bases separating them. Germline V lookup: CDR1 MGHRA, CDR2 YSYEKL. In DNA form, the CDR3 reads TGCGCCAGCAGCCACCCCAGGGTGGCAGGGTCTGGAAACACCATATATTTT. It yields the protein CASSHPRVAGSGNTIYF.

The chain combines TRBV5-1 with TRBJ2-1; 8 nucleotides align to TRBD2. Germline V gene lookup returns CDR1 SGHRS and CDR2 YFSETQ. CDR3 length: 15 residues. Germline trimming cut 2 bases from V and 6 bases from J; bases unmatched to any gene: 7. In DNA, the CDR3 is TGCGCCAGCAGCTTTAGAAGCGGGAGTTTCAATGAGCAGTTCTTC. It encodes CASSFRSGSFNEQFF.